This TCR beta chain was identified in a study of OX40 agonist ivuxolimab in advanced cancers. Overall study context: Treatment received earlier with anti-PD-1, anti-PD-L1 or anti-CTLA-4 agents was allowed, and approximately 40% had some.

Assay: immunoSEQ multiplex PCR; the TCRdb copy retains only in-frame clones and omits some. The sample lists 73,000 or so clones, 80% to 90% seen once, with about 0.75% in the top ten. Study-level results: Fewer expanded clones were found on average in CD4+ than in CD8+ T cells.

The CDR3 is 13 amino acids. Trimming stripped 8 bases from V and 3 bases from J, with 14 bases between. Looked up from germline, CDR1 is SNHLY and CDR2 is FYNNEI. Patients with a history of autoimmune disease or on systemic immunosuppression were excluded. This clone came up once. The antigen remains unidentified. V usage is TRBV2 and J usage is TRBJ2-7; D gene unclear. The sample consisted of CD4+ or CD8+ T cells sorted from blood, taken in a trial of the OX40 agonist ivuxolimab. This receptor was identified in an adult with an advanced solid tumor such as melanoma, head and neck, liver or kidney cancer. DNA for the CDR3: TGTGCCAGCCGAACCAGTGGGGTCTACGAGCAGTACTTC. Protein sequence: CASRTSGVYEQYF. Full variable domain (missing parts from reference TRBV2 and TRBJ2-7): EPEVTQTPSHQVTQMGQEVILRCVPISNHLYFYWYRQILGQKVEFLVSFYNNEISEKSEIFDDQFSVERPDGSNFTLKIRSTKLEDSAMYFCASRTSGVYEQYFGPGTRLTVT.